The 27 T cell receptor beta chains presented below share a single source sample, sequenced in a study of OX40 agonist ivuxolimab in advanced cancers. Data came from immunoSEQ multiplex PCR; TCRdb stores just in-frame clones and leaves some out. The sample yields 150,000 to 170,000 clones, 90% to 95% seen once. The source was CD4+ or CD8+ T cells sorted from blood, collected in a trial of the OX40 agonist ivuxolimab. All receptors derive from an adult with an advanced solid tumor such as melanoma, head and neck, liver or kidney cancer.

The CDR3 DNA sequence: TGTGCCAGCAGCAATGGGGGGGCAGCGTTTTACGAGCAGTACTTC. This translates into CASSNGGAAFYEQYF. V usage is TRBV7-8 and J usage is TRBJ2-7; D is possibly TRBD2 (7 bases). The germline V gene has CDR1 SGHVS and CDR2 FQNEAQ. The CDR3 spans 15 residues. V lost 5 bases and J 4 bases, leaving 18 bases between the germline ends.

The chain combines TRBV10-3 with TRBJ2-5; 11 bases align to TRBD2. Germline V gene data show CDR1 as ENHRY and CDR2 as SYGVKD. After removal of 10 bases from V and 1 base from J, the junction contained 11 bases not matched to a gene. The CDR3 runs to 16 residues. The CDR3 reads CATRPGLADFQETQYF. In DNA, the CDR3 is TGTGCCACCCGTCCGGGACTAGCGGATTTCCAAGAGACCCAGTACTTC.

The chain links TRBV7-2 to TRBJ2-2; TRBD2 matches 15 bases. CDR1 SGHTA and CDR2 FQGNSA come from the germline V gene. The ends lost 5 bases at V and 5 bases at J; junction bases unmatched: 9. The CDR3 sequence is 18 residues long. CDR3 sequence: CASSRRTSGGAETGELFF. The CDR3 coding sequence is TGTGCCAGCAGCCGCCGGACTAGCGGGGGGGCCGAAACCGGGGAGCTGTTTTTT.

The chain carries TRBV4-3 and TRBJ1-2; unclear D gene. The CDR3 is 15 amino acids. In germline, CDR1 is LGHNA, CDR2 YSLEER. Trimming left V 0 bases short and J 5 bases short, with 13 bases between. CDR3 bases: TGCGCCAGCAGCCAAGATATGCGGTCGCCGTATGGCTACACCTTC. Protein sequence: CASSQDMRSPYGYTF.

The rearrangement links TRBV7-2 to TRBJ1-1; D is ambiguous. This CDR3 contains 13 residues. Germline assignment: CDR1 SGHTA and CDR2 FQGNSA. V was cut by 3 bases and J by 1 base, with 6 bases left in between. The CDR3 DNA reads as TGTGCCAGCAGCTTCGGCCCGAACACTGAAGCTTTCTTT. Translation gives CASSFGPNTEAFF. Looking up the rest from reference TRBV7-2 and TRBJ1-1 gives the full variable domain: GAGVSQSPSNKVTEKGKDVELRCDPISGHTALYWYRQSLGQGLEFLIYFQGNSAPDKSGLPSDRFSAERTGGSVSTLTIQRTQQEDSAVYLCASSFGPNTEAFFGQGTRLTVV.

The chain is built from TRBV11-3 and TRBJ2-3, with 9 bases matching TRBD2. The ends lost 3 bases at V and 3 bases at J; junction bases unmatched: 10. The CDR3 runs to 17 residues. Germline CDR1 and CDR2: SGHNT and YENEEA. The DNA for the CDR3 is TGTGCCAGCAGCTTCCGGGCGGGAGGGCCGGGGACAGATACGCAGTATTTT. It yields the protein CASSFRAGGPGTDTQYF.

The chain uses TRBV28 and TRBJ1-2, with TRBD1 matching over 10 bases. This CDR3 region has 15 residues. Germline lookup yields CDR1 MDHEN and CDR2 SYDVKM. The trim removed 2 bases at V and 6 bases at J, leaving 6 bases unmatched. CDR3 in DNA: TGTGCCAGCAGTTTAGCCGGACAGGGGGAGGATGGCTACACCTTC. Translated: CASSLAGQGEDGYTF.

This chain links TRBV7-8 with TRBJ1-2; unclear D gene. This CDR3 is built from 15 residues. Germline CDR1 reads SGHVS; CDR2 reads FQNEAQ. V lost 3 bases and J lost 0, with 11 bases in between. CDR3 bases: TGTGCCAGCAGCTTCAGCCCAGCTTCTAACTATGGCTACACCTTC. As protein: CASSFSPASNYGYTF.

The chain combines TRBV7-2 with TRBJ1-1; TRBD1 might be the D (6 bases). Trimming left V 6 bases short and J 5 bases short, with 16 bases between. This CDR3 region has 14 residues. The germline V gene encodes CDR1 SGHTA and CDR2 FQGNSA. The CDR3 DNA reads TGTGCCAGCAGGGGAGGGGCAGGGGCGACTGAAGCTTTCTTT. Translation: CASRGGAGATEAFF.

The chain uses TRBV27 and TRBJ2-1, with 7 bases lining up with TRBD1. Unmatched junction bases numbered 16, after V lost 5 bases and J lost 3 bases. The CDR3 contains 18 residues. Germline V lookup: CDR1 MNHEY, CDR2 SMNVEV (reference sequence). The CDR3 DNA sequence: TGTGCCAGCAGTGCCGAAGCTAGGGGGCGTGGGGTCTACAATGAGCAGTTCTTC. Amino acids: CASSAEARGRGVYNEQFF.

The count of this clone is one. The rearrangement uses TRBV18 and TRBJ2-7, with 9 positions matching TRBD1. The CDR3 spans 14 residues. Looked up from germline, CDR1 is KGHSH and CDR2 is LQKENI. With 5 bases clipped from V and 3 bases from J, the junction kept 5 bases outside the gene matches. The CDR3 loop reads CASSRETGGYEQYF. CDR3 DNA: TGTGCCAGCTCAAGGGAGACAGGGGGCTACGAGCAGTACTTC.

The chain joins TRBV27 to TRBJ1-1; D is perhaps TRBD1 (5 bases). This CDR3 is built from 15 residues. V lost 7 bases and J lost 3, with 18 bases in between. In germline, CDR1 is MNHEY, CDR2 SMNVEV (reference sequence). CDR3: CASNPRWGADTEAFF. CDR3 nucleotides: TGTGCCAGCAACCCCAGGTGGGGCGCGGACACTGAAGCTTTCTTT.

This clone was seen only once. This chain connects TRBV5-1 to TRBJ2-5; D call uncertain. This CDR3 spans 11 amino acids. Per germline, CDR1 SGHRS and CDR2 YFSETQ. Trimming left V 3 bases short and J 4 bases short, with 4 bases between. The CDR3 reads CASSWRETQYF. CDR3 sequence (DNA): TGCGCCAGCAGCTGGAGAGAGACCCAGTACTTC.

CDR3 DNA: TGTGCCAGTAGTATCTCCTGGGATTCACCCCTCCACTTT. Translation: CASSISWDSPLHF. The V and J genes are TRBV19 and TRBJ1-6; no definite D call. The CDR3 consists of 13 residues. With 3 bases removed from V and 8 bases from J, the gap between germline ends came to 8 bases. The germline gives CDR1 LNHDA, CDR2 SQIVND (reference sequence).

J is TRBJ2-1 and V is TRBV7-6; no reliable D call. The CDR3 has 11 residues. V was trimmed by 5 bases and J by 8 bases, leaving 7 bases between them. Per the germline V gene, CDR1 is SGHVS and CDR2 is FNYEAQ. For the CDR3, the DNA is TGTGCCAGCAGCCACGAGGATGAGCAGTTCTTC. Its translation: CASSHEDEQFF.

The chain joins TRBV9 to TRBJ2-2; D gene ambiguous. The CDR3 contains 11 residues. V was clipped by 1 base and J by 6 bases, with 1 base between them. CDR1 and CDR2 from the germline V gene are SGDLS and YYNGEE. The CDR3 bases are TGTGCCAGCAGCGTATCCGGGGAGCTGTTTTTT. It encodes CASSVSGELFF.

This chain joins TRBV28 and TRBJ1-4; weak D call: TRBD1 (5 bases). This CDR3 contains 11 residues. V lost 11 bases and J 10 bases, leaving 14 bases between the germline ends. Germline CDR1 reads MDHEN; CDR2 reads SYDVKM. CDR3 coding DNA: TGTGCCTCTTCTACAGGTGGAAAACTGTTTTTT. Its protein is CASSTGGKLFF.

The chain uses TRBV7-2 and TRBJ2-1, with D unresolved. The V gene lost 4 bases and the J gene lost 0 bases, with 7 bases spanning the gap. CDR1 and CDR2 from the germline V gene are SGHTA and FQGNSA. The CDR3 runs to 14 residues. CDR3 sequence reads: CASSSRGSYNEQFF. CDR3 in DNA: TGTGCCAGCAGCTCCCGCGGCTCCTACAATGAGCAGTTCTTC.

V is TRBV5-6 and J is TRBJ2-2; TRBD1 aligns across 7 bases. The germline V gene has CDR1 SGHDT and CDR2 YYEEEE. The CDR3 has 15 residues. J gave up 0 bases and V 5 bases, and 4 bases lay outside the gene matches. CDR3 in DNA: TGTGCCAGCAGGGTGGGACAGCCGAACACCGGGGAGCTGTTTTTT. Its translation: CASRVGQPNTGELFF.

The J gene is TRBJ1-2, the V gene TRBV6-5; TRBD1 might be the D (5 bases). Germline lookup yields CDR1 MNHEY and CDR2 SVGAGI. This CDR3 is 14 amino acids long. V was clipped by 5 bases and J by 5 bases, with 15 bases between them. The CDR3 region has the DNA TGTGCCAGCAGTGTAGGGGCGAAAACGTATGGCTACACCTTC. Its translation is CASSVGAKTYGYTF.

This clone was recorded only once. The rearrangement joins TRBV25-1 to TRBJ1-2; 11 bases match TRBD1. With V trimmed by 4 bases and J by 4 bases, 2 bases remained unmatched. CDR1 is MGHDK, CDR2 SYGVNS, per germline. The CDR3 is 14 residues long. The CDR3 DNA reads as TGTGCCAGCAGTGCAGGGACAGGGGGCTATGGCTACACCTTC. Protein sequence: CASSAGTGGYGYTF.

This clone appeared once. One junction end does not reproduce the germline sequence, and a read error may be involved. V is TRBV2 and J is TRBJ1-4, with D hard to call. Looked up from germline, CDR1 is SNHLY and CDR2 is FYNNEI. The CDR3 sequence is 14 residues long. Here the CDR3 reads CASKSGVLNEKLFF. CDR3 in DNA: TGTGCAAGCAAGTCCGGGGTCCTTAATGAAAAACTGTTTTTT.

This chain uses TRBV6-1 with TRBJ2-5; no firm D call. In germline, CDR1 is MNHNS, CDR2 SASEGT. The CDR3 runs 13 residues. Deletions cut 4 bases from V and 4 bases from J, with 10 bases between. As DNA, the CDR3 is TGTGCCAGCAGTGTCCCGCCGCGAGAGACCCAGTACTTC. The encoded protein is CASSVPPRETQYF.

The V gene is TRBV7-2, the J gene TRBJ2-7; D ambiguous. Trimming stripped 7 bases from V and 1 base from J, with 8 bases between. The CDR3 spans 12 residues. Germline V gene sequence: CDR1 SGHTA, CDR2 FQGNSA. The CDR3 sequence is CASTIASYEQYF. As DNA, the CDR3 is TGTGCCAGCACCATAGCATCCTACGAGCAGTACTTC.

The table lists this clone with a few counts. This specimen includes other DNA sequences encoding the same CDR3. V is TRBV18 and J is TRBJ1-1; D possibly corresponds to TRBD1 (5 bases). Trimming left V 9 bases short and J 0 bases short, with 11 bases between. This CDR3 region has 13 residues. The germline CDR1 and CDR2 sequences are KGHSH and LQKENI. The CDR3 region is CASSEGVNTEAFF. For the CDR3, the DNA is TGTGCCAGTTCGGAAGGGGTGAACACTGAAGCTTTCTTT.

In DNA, the CDR3 is TGTGCCAGCAGCTTAGCACGGGGGGGCCAAGAGACCCAGTACTTC. Amino acid sequence: CASSLARGGQETQYF. The chain joins TRBV7-2 to TRBJ2-5; 8 bases agree with TRBD2. Germline loops: CDR1 SGHTA, CDR2 FQGNSA. The CDR3 is 15 residues long. Trimming cost V 0 bases and J 1 base; bases outside gene matches: 1.

CDR3 loop: CSADVWDTQYF. CDR3 sequence (DNA): TGCAGTGCGGACGTTTGGGATACGCAGTATTTT. The V and J genes are TRBV20-1 and TRBJ2-3, with D unresolved. This CDR3 spans 11 amino acids. Trimming took 6 bases from V and 6 from J, leaving 10 bases between them. Germline V CDR1 and CDR2: DFQATT, SNEGSKA (reference sequence).